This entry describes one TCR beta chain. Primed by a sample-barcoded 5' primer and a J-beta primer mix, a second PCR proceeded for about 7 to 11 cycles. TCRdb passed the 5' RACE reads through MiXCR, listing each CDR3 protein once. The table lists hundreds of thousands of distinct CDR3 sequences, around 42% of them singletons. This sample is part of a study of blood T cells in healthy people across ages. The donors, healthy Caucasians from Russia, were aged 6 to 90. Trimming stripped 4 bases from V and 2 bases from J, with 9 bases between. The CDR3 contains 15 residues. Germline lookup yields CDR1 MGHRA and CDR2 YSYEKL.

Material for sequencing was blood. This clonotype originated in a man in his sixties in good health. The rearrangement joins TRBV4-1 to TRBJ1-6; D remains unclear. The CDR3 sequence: CASSRVQAYNSPLHF. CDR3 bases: TGCGCCAGCAGCCGCGTCCAGGCCTATAATTCACCCCTCCACTTT.